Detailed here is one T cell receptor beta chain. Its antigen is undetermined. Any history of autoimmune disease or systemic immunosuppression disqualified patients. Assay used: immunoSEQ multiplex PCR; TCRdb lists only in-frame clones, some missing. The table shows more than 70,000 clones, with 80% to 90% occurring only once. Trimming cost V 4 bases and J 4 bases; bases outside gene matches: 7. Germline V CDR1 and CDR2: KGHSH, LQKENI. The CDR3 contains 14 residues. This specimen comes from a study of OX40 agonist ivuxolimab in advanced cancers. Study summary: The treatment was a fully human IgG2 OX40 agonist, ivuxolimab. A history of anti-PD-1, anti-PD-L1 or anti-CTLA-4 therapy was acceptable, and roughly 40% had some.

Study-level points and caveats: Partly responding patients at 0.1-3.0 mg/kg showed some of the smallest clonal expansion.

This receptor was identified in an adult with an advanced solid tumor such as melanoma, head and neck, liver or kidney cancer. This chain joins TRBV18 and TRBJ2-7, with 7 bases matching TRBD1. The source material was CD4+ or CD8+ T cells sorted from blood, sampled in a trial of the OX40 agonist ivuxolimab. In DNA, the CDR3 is TGTGCCAGCTCACTGACAGGGAATGGGTACGAGCAGTACTTC. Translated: CASSLTGNGYEQYF.